This T cell receptor beta chain was retrieved from a study of blood T cell repertoires in COVID-19. Background on the study: The analysed material was cDNA or gDNA that came from T cells, B-cell-depleted T cells, or PBMCs.

The table came from immunoSEQ multiplex PCR; TCRdb's copy has only in-frame clones and leaves some out. This table holds under 200,000 clones, about 80% found once. V was pared by 4 bases and J by 6 bases, with 7 bases of the junction left unmatched. Germline assignment: CDR1 SGHKS and CDR2 YYEKEE (reference sequence). The CDR3 totals 15 residues. The specimen sequenced was peripheral blood. The chain joins TRBV5-5 to TRBJ1-5; the match to TRBD1 covers 10 bases. The receptor comes from a man aged 25-40 years with active or convalescent COVID-19. The CDR3 nucleotides read TGTGCCAGCAGCCCCGACAGGGGGCAGGGTCAGCCCCAGCATTTT. Protein sequence: CASSPDRGQGQPQHF.